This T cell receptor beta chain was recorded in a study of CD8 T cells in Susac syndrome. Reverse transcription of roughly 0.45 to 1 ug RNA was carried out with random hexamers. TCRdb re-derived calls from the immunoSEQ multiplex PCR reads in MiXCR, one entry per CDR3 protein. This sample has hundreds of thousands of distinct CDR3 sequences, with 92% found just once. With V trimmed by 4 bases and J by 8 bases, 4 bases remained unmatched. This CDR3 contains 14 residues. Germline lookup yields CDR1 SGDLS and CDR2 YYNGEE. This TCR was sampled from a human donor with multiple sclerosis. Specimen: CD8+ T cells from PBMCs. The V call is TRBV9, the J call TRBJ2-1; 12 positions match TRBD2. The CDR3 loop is CASSLTSGSHEQFF. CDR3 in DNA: TGTGCCAGCAGCTTGACTAGCGGGAGTCATGAGCAGTTCTTC.